The 12 T cell receptor beta chains listed next were all sequenced from one sample in a study of T-cell memory formation after mild COVID-19. TCRdb reprocessed the 5' RACE reads via MiXCR and lists one record per CDR3 protein. The repertoire consists of 190,000 or so distinct CDR3 sequences, with 10% occurring once and the leading ten covering approximately 3%. Sequencing input: PBMCs or a T cell subset sorted from them (not recorded which). Receptors originate from a man aged 18 to 30 who had mild COVID-19 (a few samples of this study predate the infection). Cell type and time point are not known.

The V call is TRBV6-2 or TRBV6-3, the J call TRBJ2-1, with TRBD2 matching 8 bases. V lost 6 bases and J lost 7; bases outside the gene matches: 11. The CDR3 sequence is 15 residues long. Germline loops: CDR1 MNHEY, CDR2 SVGEGT. The CDR3 protein is CASRPGGAQGNEQFF. The DNA of the CDR3 is TGTGCCAGCAGACCCGGGGGGGCCCAGGGGAATGAGCAGTTCTTC.

This rearrangement joins TRBV5-5 to TRBJ1-4; D gene unclear. This CDR3 comprises 14 residues. V lost 10 bases and J 0 bases, leaving 13 bases between the germline ends. Germline assignment: CDR1 SGHKS and CDR2 YYEKEE (reference sequence). The chain's CDR3 is CAGSGGATNEKLFF. The CDR3 bases are TGTGCCGGTTCCGGTGGTGCAACTAATGAAAAACTGTTTTTT.

There are a few counts of this clonotype. The V call is TRBV7-9, the J call TRBJ1-5; 12 nucleotides agree with TRBD1. The CDR3 sequence is 19 residues long. V lost 0 bases and J lost 1; bases outside the gene matches: 7. Germline V gene sequence: CDR1 SEHNR, CDR2 FQNEAQ (reference sequence). The CDR3 region is CASSLARDRGRGSNQPQHF. The CDR3 nucleotides are TGTGCCAGCAGCTTAGCGCGGGACAGGGGGCGCGGAAGCAATCAGCCCCAGCATTTT.

This clonotype occurred many times. The rearrangement uses TRBV5-4 and TRBJ2-3; TRBD1 aligns across 7 bases. The CDR3 extends over 14 amino acids. Germline CDR1 reads SGHNT; CDR2 reads YYREEE (reference sequence). The ends lost 5 bases at V and 0 bases at J; junction bases unmatched: 3. CDR3 sequence (DNA): TGTGCCAGCAGACCGGGACAGAGCACAGATACGCAGTATTTT. It is translated as CASRPGQSTDTQYF.

This clonotype was counted ten times or more. The rearrangement uses TRBV24-1 and TRBJ1-5, with D uncertain. Germline V gene data show CDR1 as KGHDR and CDR2 as SFDVKD. The V and J ends lost 4 bases and 5 bases respectively, with 11 bases between them. The length of the CDR3 is 14 residues. The CDR3 region has the DNA TGTGCCACCAGTGAGGCGGGGTGGGATCAGCCCCAGCATTTT. It is translated as CATSEAGWDQPQHF.

This chain links TRBV2 with TRBJ2-2, with D perhaps TRBD2 (5 bases). The CDR3 runs to 14 residues. Germline V CDR1 and CDR2: SNHLY, FYNNEI. V was pared by 6 bases and J by 4 bases, with 12 bases between. The CDR3 protein is CASSRISATGELFF. The CDR3 nucleotides are TGTGCCAGCAGCAGGATTAGCGCCACCGGGGAGCTGTTTTTT.

This clonotype was observed a few times. J is TRBJ2-4 and V is TRBV7-2; TRBD2 agrees at 8 bases. CDR3 length equals 17 residues. Germline V gene data show CDR1 as SGHTA and CDR2 as FQGNSA. With V trimmed by 5 bases and J by 0 bases, 9 bases remained unmatched. CDR3 loop: CASSLRSGGIAKNIQYF. CDR3 in DNA: TGTGCCAGCAGCCTCCGGAGCGGGGGAATAGCCAAAAACATTCAGTACTTC.

This clonotype was seen more than once but under ten times. V gene TRBV20-1 combines with J gene TRBJ1-5; a weak D match, TRBD1 (5 bases). V lost 1 base and J 0 bases, leaving 7 bases between the germline ends. CDR1 and CDR2 from the germline V gene are DFQATT and SNEGSKA (reference sequence). The CDR3 runs 14 residues. CDR3 loop: CSARGQYSNQPQHF. The CDR3 bases are TGCAGTGCTAGAGGACAGTATAGCAATCAGCCCCAGCATTTT.

The chain combines TRBV10-3 with TRBJ2-1; a possible D gene is TRBD2 (5 bases). This CDR3 is built from 14 residues. Trimming shortened V by 6 bases and J by 7 bases, and 16 bases separated the two germline ends. Germline V lookup: CDR1 ENHRY, CDR2 SYGVKD. CDR3 coding DNA: TGTGCCATCAGCGGGAACTATCTGGAAAATGAGCAGTTCTTC. It is translated as CAISGNYLENEQFF.

This clonotype was observed a handful of times. The chain couples TRBV6-2 or TRBV6-3 to TRBJ2-6; TRBD2 matches at 10 bases. Unmatched junction bases numbered 13, after V lost 2 bases and J lost 12 bases. The length of the CDR3 is 17 residues. The germline CDR1 and CDR2 sequences are MNHEY and SVGEGT. This CDR3 reads CASSYVNPLAGAIVLTF. In nucleotides, the CDR3 is TGTGCCAGCAGTTACGTCAACCCTCTAGCGGGGGCAATCGTCCTGACTTTC.

Only a few counts were recorded for this clonotype. The rearrangement joins TRBV6-6 to TRBJ2-3, with D perhaps TRBD1 (7 bases). Germline values: CDR1 MNHNY, CDR2 SVGAGI (reference sequence). The V end was cut by 5 bases, the J end by 4 bases, with 19 bases between. The CDR3 has 16 amino acids. In nucleotides, the CDR3 is TGTGCCAGCAGTCCCCCCGCAGGGGGGTCGGCAGATACGCAGTATTTT. The encoded protein is CASSPPAGGSADTQYF.

CDR3 protein: CASRGGGGPDTQYF. CDR3 bases: TGCGCCAGCAGGGGCGGGGGGGGCCCAGATACGCAGTATTTT. The V and J genes are TRBV5-1 and TRBJ2-3; 9 positions match TRBD2. The V gene's germline CDR1 is SGHRS and CDR2 YFSETQ. Unmatched junction bases numbered 5, after V lost 5 bases and J lost 4 bases. CDR3 length equals 14 residues.